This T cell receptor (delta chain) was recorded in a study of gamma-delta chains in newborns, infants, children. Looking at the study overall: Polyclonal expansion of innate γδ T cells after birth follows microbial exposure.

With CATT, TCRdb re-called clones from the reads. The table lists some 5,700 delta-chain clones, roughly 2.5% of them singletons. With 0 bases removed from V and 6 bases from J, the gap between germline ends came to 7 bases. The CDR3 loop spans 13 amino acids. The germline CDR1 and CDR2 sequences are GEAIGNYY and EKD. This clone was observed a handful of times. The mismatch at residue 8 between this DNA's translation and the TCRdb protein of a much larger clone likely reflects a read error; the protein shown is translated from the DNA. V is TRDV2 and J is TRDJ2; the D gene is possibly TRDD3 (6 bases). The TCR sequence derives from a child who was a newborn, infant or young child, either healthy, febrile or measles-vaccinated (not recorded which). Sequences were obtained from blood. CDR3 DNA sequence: TGTGCCTGTGACACCTGGGGGCCAGCACAACTCTTCTTT. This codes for CACDTWGPAQLFF.